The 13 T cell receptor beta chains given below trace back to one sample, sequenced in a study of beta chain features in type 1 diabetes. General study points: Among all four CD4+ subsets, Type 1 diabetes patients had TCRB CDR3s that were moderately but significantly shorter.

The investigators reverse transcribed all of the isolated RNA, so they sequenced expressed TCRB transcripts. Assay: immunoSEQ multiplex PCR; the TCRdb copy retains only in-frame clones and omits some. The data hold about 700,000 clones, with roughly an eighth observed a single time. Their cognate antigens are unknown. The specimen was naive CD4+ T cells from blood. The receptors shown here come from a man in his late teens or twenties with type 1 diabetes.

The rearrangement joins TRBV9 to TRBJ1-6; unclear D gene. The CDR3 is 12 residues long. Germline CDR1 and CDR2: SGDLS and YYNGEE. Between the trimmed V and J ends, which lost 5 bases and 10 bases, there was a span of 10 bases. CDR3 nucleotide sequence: TGTGCCAGCAGGGGCCAGTGGTCACCCCTCCACTTT. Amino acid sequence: CASRGQWSPLHF.

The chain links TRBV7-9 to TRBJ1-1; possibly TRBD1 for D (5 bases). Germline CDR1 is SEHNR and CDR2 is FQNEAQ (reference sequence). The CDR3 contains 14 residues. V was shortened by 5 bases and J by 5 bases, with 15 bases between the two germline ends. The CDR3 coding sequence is TGTGCCAGCAGCCGAGACCTCAGGGAGACTGAAGCTTTCTTT. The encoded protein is CASSRDLRETEAFF. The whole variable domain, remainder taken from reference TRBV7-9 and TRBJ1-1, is DTGVSQNPRHKITKRGQNVTFRCDPISEHNRLYWYRQTLGQGPEFLTYFQNEAQLEKSRLLSDRFSAERPKGSFSTLEIQRTEQGDSAMYLCASSRDLRETEAFFGQGTRLTVV.

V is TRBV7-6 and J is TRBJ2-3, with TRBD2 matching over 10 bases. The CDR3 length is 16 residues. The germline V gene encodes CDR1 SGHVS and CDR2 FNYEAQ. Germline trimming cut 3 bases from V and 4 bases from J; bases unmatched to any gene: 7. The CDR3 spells CASSLGLALSPDTQYF. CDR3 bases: TGTGCCAGCAGCTTGGGACTAGCGCTCAGTCCAGATACGCAGTATTTT.

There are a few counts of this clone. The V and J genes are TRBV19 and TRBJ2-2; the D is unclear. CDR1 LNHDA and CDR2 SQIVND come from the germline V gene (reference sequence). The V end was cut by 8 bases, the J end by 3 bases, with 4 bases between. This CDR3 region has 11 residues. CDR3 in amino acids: CASLHTGELFF. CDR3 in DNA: TGTGCCAGTTTACACACCGGGGAGCTGTTTTTT. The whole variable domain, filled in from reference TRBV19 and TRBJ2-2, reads DGGITQSPKYLFRKEGQNVTLSCEQNLNHDAMYWYRQDPGQGLRLIYYSQIVNDFQKGDIAEGYSVSREKKESFPLTVTSAQKNPTAFYLCASLHTGELFFGEGSRLTVL.

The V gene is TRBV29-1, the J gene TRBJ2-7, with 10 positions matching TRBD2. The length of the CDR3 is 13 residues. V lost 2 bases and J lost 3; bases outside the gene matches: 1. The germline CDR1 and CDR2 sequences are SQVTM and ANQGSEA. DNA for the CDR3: TGCAGCGTTGAACTAGCGGGGGACTACGAGCAGTACTTC. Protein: CSVELAGDYEQYF.

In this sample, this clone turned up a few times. CDR3 region: CSVEGDSLIPEDTQYF. The CDR3 region has the DNA TGCAGCGTTGAAGGGGACAGTCTTATCCCTGAGGATACGCAGTATTTT. This rearrangement joins TRBV29-1 to TRBJ2-3; 7 nucleotides align to TRBD1. Looked up from germline, CDR1 is SQVTM and CDR2 is ANQGSEA. This CDR3 region has 16 residues. Unmatched junction bases numbered 13, after V lost 1 base and J lost 6 bases.

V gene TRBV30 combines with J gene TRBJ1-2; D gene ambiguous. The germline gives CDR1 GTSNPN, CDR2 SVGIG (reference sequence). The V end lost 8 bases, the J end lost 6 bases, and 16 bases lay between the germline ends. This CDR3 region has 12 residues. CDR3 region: CAVGWLANGYTF. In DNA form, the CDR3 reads TGTGCCGTGGGTTGGTTAGCAAATGGCTACACCTTC.

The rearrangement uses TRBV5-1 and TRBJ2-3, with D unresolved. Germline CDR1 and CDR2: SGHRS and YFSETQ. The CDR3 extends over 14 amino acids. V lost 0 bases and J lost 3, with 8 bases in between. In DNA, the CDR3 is TGCGCCAGCAGCTTGGCCCTCGGGACAGATACGCAGTATTTT. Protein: CASSLALGTDTQYF.

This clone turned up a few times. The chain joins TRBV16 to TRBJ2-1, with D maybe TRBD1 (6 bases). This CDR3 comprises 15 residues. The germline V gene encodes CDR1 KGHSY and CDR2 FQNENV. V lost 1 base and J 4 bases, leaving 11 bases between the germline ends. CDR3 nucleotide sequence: TGTGCCAGCAGCCAATTCTGGGGGCGGTACAATGAGCAGTTCTTC. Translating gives CASSQFWGRYNEQFF.

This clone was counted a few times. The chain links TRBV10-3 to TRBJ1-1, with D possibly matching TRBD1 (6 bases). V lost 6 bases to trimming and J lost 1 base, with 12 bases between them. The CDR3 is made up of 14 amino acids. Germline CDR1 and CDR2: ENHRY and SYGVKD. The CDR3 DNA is TGTGCCATCAGGGATGGACAGCAGAACACTGAAGCTTTCTTT. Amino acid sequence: CAIRDGQQNTEAFF.

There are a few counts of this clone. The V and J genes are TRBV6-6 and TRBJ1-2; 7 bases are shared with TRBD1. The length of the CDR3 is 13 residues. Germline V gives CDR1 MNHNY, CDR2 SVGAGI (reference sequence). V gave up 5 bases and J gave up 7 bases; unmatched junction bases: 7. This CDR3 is CASSGTDRVGYTF. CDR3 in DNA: TGTGCCAGCAGTGGAACCGACAGGGTTGGCTACACCTTC.

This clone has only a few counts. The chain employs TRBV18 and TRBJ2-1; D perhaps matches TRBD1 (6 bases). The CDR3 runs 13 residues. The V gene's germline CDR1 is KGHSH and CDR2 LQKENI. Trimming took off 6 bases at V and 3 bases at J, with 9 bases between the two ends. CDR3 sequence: CASSRDIYNEQFF. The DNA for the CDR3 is TGTGCCAGCTCTAGGGACATCTACAATGAGCAGTTCTTC.

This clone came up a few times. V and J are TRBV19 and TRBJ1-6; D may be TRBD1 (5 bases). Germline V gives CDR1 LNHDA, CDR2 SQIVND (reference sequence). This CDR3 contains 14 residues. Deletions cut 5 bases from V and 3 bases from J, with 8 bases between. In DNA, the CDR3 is TGTGCCAGTAGTCGACAGATCTATAATTCACCCCTCCACTTT. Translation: CASSRQIYNSPLHF.